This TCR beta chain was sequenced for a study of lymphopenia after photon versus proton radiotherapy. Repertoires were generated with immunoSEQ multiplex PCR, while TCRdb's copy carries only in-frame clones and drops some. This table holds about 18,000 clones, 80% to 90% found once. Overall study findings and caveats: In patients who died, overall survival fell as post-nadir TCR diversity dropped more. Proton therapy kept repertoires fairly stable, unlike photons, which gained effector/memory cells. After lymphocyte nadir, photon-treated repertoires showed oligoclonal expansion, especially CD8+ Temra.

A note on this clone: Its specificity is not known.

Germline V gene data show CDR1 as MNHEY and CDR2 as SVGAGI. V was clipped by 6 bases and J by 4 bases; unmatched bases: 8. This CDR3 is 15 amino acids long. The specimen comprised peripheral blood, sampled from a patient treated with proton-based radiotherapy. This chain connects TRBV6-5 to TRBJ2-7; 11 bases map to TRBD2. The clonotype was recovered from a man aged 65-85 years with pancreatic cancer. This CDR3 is CASRPGLAGRYEQYF. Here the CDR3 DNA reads TGTGCCAGCAGACCCGGACTAGCGGGCCGATACGAGCAGTACTTC.